Listed below are T cell receptor beta chains from one sample, sequenced in a study of blood T cell repertoires in COVID-19. Clones were read by immunoSEQ multiplex PCR, and TCRdb kept only the in-frame ones, dropping some. The table records approximately 300,000 clones, approximately 90% of them present only once. The sequenced material came from peripheral blood. The receptors originated from a woman aged 45-65 years with COVID-19, enrolled during active disease. Both conserved end residues are part of each CDR3. A D gene is named only where the DNA matches it firmly. Size is omitted from some rows. Given values are once, few, many or a class for expanded clones.

size: .
D: TRBD1
V: TRBV7-9
J: TRBJ2-7
DNA: TGTGCCAGCAGCTTAGCGCTAACAGGGGGAGAATACGAGCAGTACTTC
CDR3: CASSLALTGGEYEQYF

size: .
D: TRBD2
V: TRBV11-3
J: TRBJ2-1
DNA: TGTGCCAGCACCTTACTAGCGGGAGGGTATGAGCAGTTCTTC
CDR3: CASTLLAGGYEQFF

size: .
D: .
V: TRBV5-8
J: TRBJ2-6
DNA: TGTGCCAGCAGCCGTAGGGGGAAAACCAACGTCCTGACTTTC
CDR3: CASSRRGKTNVLTF

size: .
D: TRBD2
V: TRBV7-9
J: TRBJ2-7
DNA: TGTGCCAGCAGCTTGACCCTCGCTTTCGGACTAGCGGGAGTCGAGCAGTACTTC
CDR3: CASSLTLAFGLAGVEQYF

size: .
D: TRBD1
V: TRBV10-3
J: TRBJ1-1
DNA: TGTGCCATCAGAGGGACAGGGGGTTTAACTGAAGCTTTCTTT
CDR3: CAIRGTGGLTEAFF

size: once
D: .
V: TRBV6-2/TRBV6-3
J: TRBJ2-5
DNA: TGTGCCAGCAGTTACTCGGAGCGGCCCCGGGGGTACCAAGAGACCCAGTACTTC
CDR3: CASSYSERPRGYQETQYF

size: .
D: .
V: TRBV3-1/TRBV3-2
J: TRBJ1-2
DNA: TGTGCCAGCCGCCACGGTCAGCAGGGGCCAGGGGGCTACACCTTC
CDR3: CASRHGQQGPGGYTF

size: .
D: .
V: TRBV11-2
J: TRBJ1-2
DNA: TGTGCCAGCAGCTTAGATTGGAATCAGGGAAACTATGGCTACACCTTC
CDR3: CASSLDWNQGNYGYTF

size: .
D: TRBD1
V: TRBV5-4
J: TRBJ2-1
DNA: TGTGCCAGCAGCTCGACAGGGATGGATGAGCAGTTCTTC
CDR3: CASSSTGMDEQFF

size: .
D: .
V: TRBV7-8
J: TRBJ2-7
DNA: TGTGCCAGCAGCTTAGACGGGGTCGGCAGATCCTACGAGCAGTACTTC
CDR3: CASSLDGVGRSYEQYF

size: .
D: .
V: TRBV18
J: TRBJ1-1
DNA: TGTGCCAGCTCACCACAAGGGGCGGATGAAGCTTTCTTT
CDR3: CASSPQGADEAFF

size: .
D: .
V: TRBV3-1/TRBV3-2
J: TRBJ2-1
DNA: TGTGCCAGCAGGCCCACTAGCTTGATGGTCCATGAGCAGTTCTTC
CDR3: CASRPTSLMVHEQFF

size: .
D: .
V: TRBV15
J: TRBJ2-2
DNA: TGTGCCACCAGCAGAGATAGGCGGCGGGGTCTAGCCGGGGAGCTGTTTTTT
CDR3: CATSRDRRRGLAGELFF

size: .
D: .
V: TRBV3-1/TRBV3-2
J: TRBJ2-5
DNA: TGTGCCAGCTCCAGTTCGGAGACCCAGTACTTC
CDR3: CASSSSETQYF

size: .
D: TRBD1
V: TRBV6-5
J: TRBJ2-3
DNA: TGTGCCAGCAAAGGGACAGGGGCTAGCACAGATACGCAGTATTTT
CDR3: CASKGTGASTDTQYF

size: .
D: .
V: TRBV7-3
J: TRBJ2-1
DNA: TGTGCCAGCAGCCTGGCTCGACAGACGTACAATGAGCAGTTCTTC
CDR3: CASSLARQTYNEQFF

size: once
D: .
V: TRBV3-1/TRBV3-2
J: TRBJ1-3
DNA: TGTGCCAGCAGCCAAGGTCAGGTCGGAACTGCGGGAAACACCATATATTTT
CDR3: CASSQGQVGTAGNTIYF

size: .
D: TRBD2
V: TRBV2
J: TRBJ2-3
DNA: TGTGCCAGCAGTGACGATCTAGCGGGAATGGGAGATACGCAGTATTTT
CDR3: CASSDDLAGMGDTQYF

size: .
D: TRBD2
V: TRBV5-1
J: TRBJ2-1
DNA: TGCGCCAGCAGCCCGCGATTAGCGGGAACCTACAATGAGCAGTTCTTC
CDR3: CASSPRLAGTYNEQFF

size: .
D: .
V: TRBV9
J: TRBJ2-5
DNA: TGTGCCAGCAGAAAAGGGACAATCGCCCAAGAGACCCAGTACTTC
CDR3: CASRKGTIAQETQYF

size: .
D: TRBD1
V: TRBV4-1
J: TRBJ2-1
DNA: TGCGCCAGCAGCCGGCCCGGGACAGGGAGCTACAATGAGCAGTTCTTC
CDR3: CASSRPGTGSYNEQFF

size: .
D: TRBD1
V: TRBV7-2
J: TRBJ1-5
DNA: TGTGCCAGCAGCTTAGAGGGGACAGGGAATCAGCCCCAGCATTTT
CDR3: CASSLEGTGNQPQHF

size: .
D: TRBD1
V: TRBV27
J: TRBJ2-7
DNA: TGTGCCAGCAGTTCAGGACAGGGGTCTGGCTACGAGCAGTACTTC
CDR3: CASSSGQGSGYEQYF

size: .
D: .
V: TRBV7-2
J: TRBJ2-7
DNA: TGTGCCAGCAGCTTAGGCCTAGCTTACGAGCAGTACTTC
CDR3: CASSLGLAYEQYF

size: once
D: TRBD1
V: TRBV6-6
J: TRBJ1-1
DNA: TGTGCCAGCAGTAAACCGGGACAGGGACGGGCTTTCTTT
CDR3: CASSKPGQGRAFF

size: .
D: .
V: TRBV9
J: TRBJ1-3
DNA: TGTGCCAGCAGCGTAGACCCCGTTGATTTGCCCGGGGGTTATGGAAACACCATATATTTT
CDR3: CASSVDPVDLPGGYGNTIYF

size: .
D: .
V: TRBV7-2
J: TRBJ2-2
DNA: TGTGCCAGCAGCTCGCACCCAGCGACCTCGAACACCGGGGAGCTGTTTTTT
CDR3: CASSSHPATSNTGELFF

size: .
D: TRBD2
V: TRBV19
J: TRBJ2-3
DNA: TGTGCCAGTAGTAAGAAGTCTAGCGGGAGCTCCACAGATACGCAGTATTTT
CDR3: CASSKKSSGSSTDTQYF

size: few
D: TRBD1
V: TRBV12-5
J: TRBJ1-2
DNA: TGTGCTAGTGGTTTGTCCGTAGGGACAGGGTATGGCTACACCTTC
CDR3: CASGLSVGTGYGYTF

size: .
D: TRBD2
V: TRBV7-9
J: TRBJ2-3
DNA: TGTGCCAGCAGCTTCGGTCGGGGGAGGGGCACAGATACGCAGTATTTT
CDR3: CASSFGRGRGTDTQYF

size: .
D: TRBD2
V: TRBV10-3
J: TRBJ2-7
DNA: TGTGCCATCAGTGATCAGTTGGCTAGCGGGAACTACGAGCAGTACTTC
CDR3: CAISDQLASGNYEQYF

size: .
D: TRBD2
V: TRBV5-4
J: TRBJ2-3
DNA: TGTGCCAGCAGCTTGGTGCTAGCGGGAGGTGGCACAGATACGCAGTATTTT
CDR3: CASSLVLAGGGTDTQYF

size: .
D: .
V: TRBV27
J: TRBJ1-5
DNA: TGTGCCAGCAGTTTTCGAGGAGGCCAGCCCCAGCATTTT
CDR3: CASSFRGGQPQHF

size: few
D: .
V: TRBV6-6
J: TRBJ2-7
DNA: TGTGGTCCCGTGGGCCACACAGCTCCCTACGAGCAGTACTTC
CDR3: CGPVGHTAPYEQYF

size: .
D: TRBD1
V: TRBV6-5
J: TRBJ2-1
DNA: TGTGCCAGCAGGAGGGACAGGGGGCCTGGTGAGCAGTTCTTC
CDR3: CASRRDRGPGEQFF

size: .
D: .
V: TRBV7-9
J: TRBJ1-2
DNA: TGTGCCAGCAGCTTAGTAGTACAGGGCGTGGATGGCTACACCTTC
CDR3: CASSLVVQGVDGYTF

size: .
D: TRBD2
V: TRBV9
J: TRBJ2-1
DNA: TGTGCCAGCAGCGGACCTCGGACTAGAAGATCAAATGAGCAGTTCTTC
CDR3: CASSGPRTRRSNEQFF

size: .
D: TRBD1
V: TRBV30
J: TRBJ1-2
DNA: TGTGCCTGGGACAGACAGGGTACCTATGGCTACACCTTC
CDR3: CAWDRQGTYGYTF

size: .
D: TRBD2
V: TRBV7-6
J: TRBJ2-7
DNA: TGTGCCAGCAGCTTAGTCCCAAGCGGGAGTTTCCCCGAGCAGTACTTC
CDR3: CASSLVPSGSFPEQYF

size: .
D: .
V: TRBV9
J: TRBJ1-3
DNA: TGTGCCAGCAGCGTAGGGAGGAGTAGAGTCTCTGGAAACACCATATATTTT
CDR3: CASSVGRSRVSGNTIYF

size: .
D: TRBD1
V: TRBV12-5
J: TRBJ2-1
DNA: TGTGCTAGTGGTCGGGGGACAGGGGGCGGGGATGAGCAGTTCTTC
CDR3: CASGRGTGGGDEQFF

size: .
D: .
V: TRBV5-4
J: TRBJ1-3
DNA: TGTGCCAGCAGCCTCCGAGGAAGAGTTTCCTCTGGAAACACCATATATTTT
CDR3: CASSLRGRVSSGNTIYF

size: .
D: TRBD2
V: TRBV2
J: TRBJ2-7
DNA: TGTGCCAGCAAAGGCGGCCTAGCGGGAAACGAGCAGTACTTC
CDR3: CASKGGLAGNEQYF

size: .
D: .
V: TRBV3-1/TRBV3-2
J: TRBJ1-3
DNA: TGTGCCAGCAGCCAAACTAATCCGGGGAACACCATATATTTT
CDR3: CASSQTNPGNTIYF

size: .
D: .
V: TRBV12-3/TRBV12-4
J: TRBJ2-1
DNA: TGTGCCAGCAGTACATACAATGAGCAGTTCTTC
CDR3: CASSTYNEQFF

size: once
D: .
V: TRBV3-1/TRBV3-2
J: TRBJ2-5
DNA: TGTGCCAGCAGCCAACCGACAGGACAAGAGACCCAGTACTTC
CDR3: CASSQPTGQETQYF

size: few
D: TRBD1
V: TRBV3-1/TRBV3-2
J: TRBJ1-2
DNA: TGTGCCAGCAGCCCCTATGGGGGAACAGGGGATGGCTACACCTTC
CDR3: CASSPYGGTGDGYTF

size: .
D: TRBD2
V: TRBV4-1
J: TRBJ2-7
DNA: TGCGCCAGCAGCCAAAGAGGGACTAGCGGGACCACCTACGAGCAGTACTTC
CDR3: CASSQRGTSGTTYEQYF

size: few
D: .
V: TRBV10-3
J: TRBJ1-6
DNA: TGTGCCATCAGCCAGCAGGAAACCTATAATTCACCCCTCCACTTT
CDR3: CAISQQETYNSPLHF

size: .
D: .
V: TRBV18
J: TRBJ2-7
DNA: TGTGCCAGCTCACAGGCTTCGGACAGTTCCTACGAGCAGTACTTC
CDR3: CASSQASDSSYEQYF

size: .
D: .
V: TRBV2
J: TRBJ2-1
DNA: TGTGCCAGCAAATCTCAGCGGCCAAACTACAATGAGCAGTTCTTC
CDR3: CASKSQRPNYNEQFF

size: few
D: TRBD1
V: TRBV7-8
J: TRBJ1-5
DNA: TGTGCCAGCAGCCGGACAGGGGCCGCCTCGAGCAATCAGCCCCAGCATTTT
CDR3: CASSRTGAASSNQPQHF

size: .
D: TRBD1
V: TRBV18
J: TRBJ1-5
DNA: TGTGCCAGCTCACCCGACAGGGATCAGCCCCAGCATTTT
CDR3: CASSPDRDQPQHF

size: .
D: .
V: TRBV7-2
J: TRBJ1-2
DNA: TGTGCCAGCAGCTCCTACGTTCCAACCTATGGCTACACCTTC
CDR3: CASSSYVPTYGYTF

size: .
D: .
V: TRBV30
J: TRBJ1-1
DNA: TGTGCCTGGAGTGTAGGCGGTGGGAACACTGAAGCTTTCTTT
CDR3: CAWSVGGGNTEAFF

size: .
D: TRBD1
V: TRBV5-4
J: TRBJ1-2
DNA: TGTGCCAGCAGCCCACGGGACAGATACTATGGCTACACCTTC
CDR3: CASSPRDRYYGYTF

size: once
D: .
V: TRBV23-1
J: TRBJ1-1
DNA: TGCGCCAGCAGTCAATGGCGAAGGAGAGGGTCAGGGGCGAGGGCTGAAGCTTTCTTT
CDR3: CASSQWRRRGSGARAEAFF

size: once
D: TRBD2
V: TRBV5-1
J: TRBJ2-1
DNA: TGCGCCAGCAGCTTGGTCGCCAGCGGGAGCTCCGGCAATGAGCAGTTCTTC
CDR3: CASSLVASGSSGNEQFF

size: .
D: .
V: TRBV6-6
J: TRBJ1-6
DNA: TGTGCCAGCAGTGACCGACAGGTCTATAATTCACCCCTCCACTTT
CDR3: CASSDRQVYNSPLHF